The 20 T cell receptor beta chains below were found in one sample sequenced in a study of cytomegalovirus exposure and HLA in healthy donors. 13 Jbeta primers and 60 Vbeta primers were used for the PCR. Sequenced by immunoSEQ multiplex PCR; TCRdb stores in-frame clones only, minus some. The table has fewer than 200,000 clones, around 80% seen once. The sequenced sample consisted of PBMCs. Every receptor here comes from a woman aged 50 to 60 in good health and CMV-seropositive.

This clone was counted once. The gene calls are TRBV6-5 and TRBJ2-5; D not resolved. Trimming removed 3 bases at V and 0 bases at J, with 8 bases between. Per germline, CDR1 MNHEY and CDR2 SVGAGI. The CDR3 consists of 14 residues. In DNA form, the CDR3 reads TGTGCCAGCAGTTATTTTCAGTACCAAGAGACCCAGTACTTC. Amino acid sequence: CASSYFQYQETQYF.

This chain connects TRBV29-1 to TRBJ2-7, with D possibly being TRBD2 (5 bases). Trimming removed 1 base at V and 6 bases at J, with 7 bases between. Germline-derived CDR1 and CDR2 are SQVTM and ANQGSEA. The CDR3 consists of 11 residues. The DNA of the CDR3 is TGCAGCGTTGAAGGCGGGCCCGAGCAGTACTTC. Its protein product is CSVEGGPEQYF.

The chain employs TRBV7-2 and TRBJ2-4; 7 bases line up with TRBD2. The CDR3 length is 14 residues. V was pared by 6 bases and J by 1 base, with 3 bases of the junction left unmatched. Germline values: CDR1 SGHTA, CDR2 FQGNSA. Here the CDR3 reads CASSSGGAKNIQYF. Here the CDR3 DNA reads TGTGCCAGCAGTTCCGGGGGGGCCAAAAACATTCAGTACTTC.

The rearrangement links TRBV11-2 to TRBJ2-5; the D gene is possibly TRBD2 (6 bases). This CDR3 has 13 amino acids. CDR1 and CDR2 (germline): SGHAT, FQNNGV. V lost 5 bases and J 3 bases, leaving 10 bases between the germline ends. The CDR3 spells CASSQGLKETQYF. Written as DNA, the CDR3 is TGTGCCAGCAGCCAAGGACTAAAAGAGACCCAGTACTTC.

The V gene is TRBV20-1, the J gene TRBJ1-1; D remains unclear. The CDR3 has 9 amino acids. Germline V gene data show CDR1 as DFQATT and CDR2 as SNEGSKA (reference sequence). Trimming cost V 6 bases and J 10 bases, with 9 bases left between them. CDR3 amino acids: CSAEQTAFF. The CDR3 DNA is TGCAGTGCCGAACAGACAGCTTTCTTT.

This sequence joins TRBV5-1 and TRBJ2-1, with TRBD2 matching 9 bases. Germline V gives CDR1 SGHRS, CDR2 YFSETQ. V lost 0 bases and J lost 8; bases outside the gene matches: 9. The CDR3 runs to 16 residues. The CDR3, as DNA: TGCGCCAGCAGCTTGGAGTTGTCAGCGGGGGGCGATGAGCAGTTCTTC. Protein: CASSLELSAGGDEQFF.

The chain couples TRBV7-9 to TRBJ1-1; D is possibly TRBD1 (5 bases). The CDR3 runs to 14 residues. In germline, CDR1 is SEHNR, CDR2 FQNEAQ (reference sequence). The V and J ends lost 3 bases and 3 bases respectively, with 11 bases between them. The CDR3 DNA sequence: TGTGCCAGCAGCTTTTCATGGGGGGACACTGAAGCTTTCTTT. This encodes CASSFSWGDTEAFF.

The CDR3 nucleotides are TGTGCCAGCAGCCAAGATCCAAATTCACCCCTCCACTTT. Translated, it gives CASSQDPNSPLHF. This chain joins TRBV14 and TRBJ1-6; no definite D call. The germline V gene has CDR1 SGHDN and CDR2 FVKESK. Trimming pared 0 bases from V and 7 bases from J, leaving 4 bases between. The CDR3 is 13 residues long. Full variable domain (remainder filled in from reference TRBV14 and TRBJ1-6): EAGVTQFPSHSVIEKGQTVTLRCDPISGHDNLYWYRRVMGKEIKFLLHFVKESKQDESGMPNNRFLAERTGGTYSTLKVQPAELEDSGVYFCASSQDPNSPLHFGNGTRLTVT.

This clone was detected only a few times. CDR3 sequence: CAISNVANTEAFF. CDR3 coding DNA: TGTGCCATTTCCAACGTGGCGAACACTGAAGCTTTCTTT. The chain links TRBV10-3 to TRBJ1-1; D is unclear. CDR1 ENHRY and CDR2 SYGVKD come from the germline V gene. V lost 9 bases and J 1 base, leaving 12 bases between the germline ends. The CDR3 has 13 residues.

The chain is built from TRBV25-1 and TRBJ2-5; D is perhaps TRBD2 (6 bases). Trimming took 2 bases from V and 5 from J, leaving 15 bases between them. The CDR3 length is 15 residues. From germline, CDR1 is MGHDK and CDR2 SYGVNS. This CDR3 reads CASSETLGGVETQYF. The CDR3 DNA is TGTGCCAGCAGTGAAACCCTGGGGGGAGTCGAGACCCAGTACTTC.

V usage is TRBV7-2 and J usage is TRBJ2-7; D remains ambiguous. The V end was cut by 5 bases, the J end by 0 bases, with 5 bases between. In germline, CDR1 is SGHTA, CDR2 FQGNSA. The CDR3 sequence is 12 residues long. The CDR3: CASSPLSYEQYF. In DNA, the CDR3 is TGTGCCAGCAGCCCCCTCTCCTACGAGCAGTACTTC.

The chain joins TRBV7-2 to TRBJ1-2, with D possibly TRBD1 on 6 matching bases. CDR1 is SGHTA and CDR2 is FQGNSA in the germline V gene. Trimming removed 5 bases from V and 2 bases from J, with 15 bases in between. This CDR3 spans 15 amino acids. Written as DNA, the CDR3 is TGTGCCAGCAGCAGACCCGACACAGGGAACTATGGCTACACCTTC. Translating gives CASSRPDTGNYGYTF.

The chain recombines TRBV6-5 with TRBJ1-1; D is ambiguous. The CDR3 length is 11 residues. CDR1 MNHEY and CDR2 SVGAGI come from the germline V gene. V lost 5 bases and J 13 bases, leaving 14 bases between the germline ends. This CDR3 reads CASSKLGRGFF. DNA of the CDR3: TGTGCCAGCAGTAAATTAGGGAGAGGTTTCTTT.

This clone was counted a few times. The rearrangement joins TRBV6-5 to TRBJ2-7, with D possibly TRBD2 on 5 matching bases. V lost 6 bases and J 3 bases, leaving 12 bases between the germline ends. This CDR3 contains 13 residues. The germline V gene has CDR1 MNHEY and CDR2 SVGAGI. CDR3 DNA sequence: TGTGCCAGCAGCCGACCGGGAAACTACGAGCAGTACTTC. This translates into CASSRPGNYEQYF.

This chain joins TRBV5-4 and TRBJ2-7; 8 nucleotides match TRBD2. Germline V lookup: CDR1 SGHNT, CDR2 YYREEE (reference sequence). The CDR3 runs to 15 residues. Trimming cost V 4 bases and J 3 bases; bases outside gene matches: 9. CDR3 in DNA: TGTGCCAGCAGCCCCGGGGGGGGAGGGGACTACGAGCAGTACTTC. Protein: CASSPGGGGDYEQYF.

The rearrangement uses TRBV6-5 and TRBJ1-6; unclear D gene. The V and J ends lost 6 bases and 0 bases respectively, with 9 bases between them. The CDR3 sequence is 15 residues long. Germline values: CDR1 MNHEY, CDR2 SVGAGI. The CDR3 here is CASRLSSSYNSPLHF. CDR3 DNA: TGTGCCAGCAGGCTTTCTAGCTCCTATAATTCACCCCTCCACTTT.

This clone was observed a few times. One junction end does not reproduce the germline sequence, and a read error may be involved. This chain uses TRBV7-9 with TRBJ2-3, with 9 bases fitting TRBD2. The CDR3 loop spans 15 amino acids. Germline V lookup: CDR1 SEHNR, CDR2 FQNEAQ (reference sequence). CDR3 sequence (DNA): TGTTCCAGCAGCTTAATCAGCGGGAGGACAGATACGCAGTATTTT. It translates to CSSSLISGRTDTQYF.

The CDR3 coding sequence is TGTGCCAGCAGCTTAAGCGCCGGACTAGCGGGGGAGACCCAGTACTTC. Translation: CASSLSAGLAGETQYF. The chain links TRBV7-2 to TRBJ2-5; TRBD2 agrees at 12 bases. The CDR3 extends over 16 amino acids. With 2 bases clipped from V and 5 bases from J, the junction kept 6 bases outside the gene matches. The germline V gene has CDR1 SGHTA and CDR2 FQGNSA.

The chain joins TRBV18 to TRBJ1-4, with 11 bases aligning to TRBD1. This CDR3 has 16 residues. Germline V gives CDR1 KGHSH, CDR2 LQKENI. Trimming at V came to 6 bases and at J to 4 bases, leaving 7 bases not matched to a gene. CDR3 sequence: CASSPDRGHVNEKLFF. As DNA, the CDR3 is TGTGCCAGCTCCCCGGACAGGGGGCATGTTAATGAAAAACTGTTTTTT.

This chain joins TRBV4-1 and TRBJ2-1; TRBD2 agrees at 12 bases. The germline CDR1 and CDR2 sequences are MGHRA and YSYEKL. The CDR3 spans 15 residues. Unmatched junction bases numbered 4, after V lost 2 bases and J lost 8 bases. As DNA, the CDR3 is TGCGCCAGCAGCCAACTAGCGGGAGGGATTCATGAGCAGTTCTTC. Translating it yields CASSQLAGGIHEQFF.